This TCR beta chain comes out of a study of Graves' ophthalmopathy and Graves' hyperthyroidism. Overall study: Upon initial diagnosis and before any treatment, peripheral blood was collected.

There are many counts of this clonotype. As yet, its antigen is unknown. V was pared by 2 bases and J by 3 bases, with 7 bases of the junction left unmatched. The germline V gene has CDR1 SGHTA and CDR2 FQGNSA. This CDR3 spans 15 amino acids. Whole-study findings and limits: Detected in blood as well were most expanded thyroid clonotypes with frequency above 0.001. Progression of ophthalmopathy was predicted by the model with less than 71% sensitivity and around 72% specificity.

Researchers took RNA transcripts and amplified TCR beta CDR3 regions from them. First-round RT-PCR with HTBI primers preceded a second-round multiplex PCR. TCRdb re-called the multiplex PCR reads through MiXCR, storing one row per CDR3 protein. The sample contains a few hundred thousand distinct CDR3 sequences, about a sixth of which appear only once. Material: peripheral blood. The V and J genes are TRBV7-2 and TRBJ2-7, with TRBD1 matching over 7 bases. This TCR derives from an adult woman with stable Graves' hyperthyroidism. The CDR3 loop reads CASSLQQGWVYEQYF. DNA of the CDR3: TGTGCCAGCAGCTTACAACAGGGGTGGGTCTACGAGCAGTACTTC.